The 9 T cell receptor beta chains presented below share a single source sample, sequenced in a study of shared clonotypes between healthy human individuals. The method was immunoSEQ multiplex PCR; TCRdb's version includes in-frame clones alone and lacks a portion of them. The sample includes more than 550,000 clones, about 91% of them seen just once. Terminally differentiated effector memory CD45RA+ cells were left out of the naive CD8 fraction, which was CD45RO-negative and positively selected for CCR7. Sequencing was performed on naive CD8+ T cells sorted from blood. The receptor set was obtained from a young man in good health.

CDR3 residues: CASSTNRVSGNTIYF. The CDR3 region has the DNA TGTGCCAGCAGTACTAACAGGGTGTCCGGAAACACCATATATTTT. This rearrangement joins TRBV7-9 to TRBJ1-3, with a tentative D call TRBD1 (6 bases). CDR1 and CDR2 from the germline V gene are SEHNR and FQNEAQ (reference sequence). V was cut by 6 bases and J by 4 bases, with 16 bases left in between. The CDR3 length is 15 residues. The whole variable domain, remainder taken from reference TRBV7-9 and TRBJ1-3, is DTGVSQNPRHKITKRGQNVTFRCDPISEHNRLYWYRQTLGQGPEFLTYFQNEAQLEKSRLLSDRFSAERPKGSFSTLEIQRTEQGDSAMYLCASSTNRVSGNTIYFGEGSWLTVV.

The chain has TRBV27 and TRBJ2-3; TRBD1 is a possible D gene (6 bases). This CDR3 is built from 13 residues. In germline, CDR1 is MNHEY, CDR2 SMNVEV (reference sequence). Trimming took 7 bases from V and 4 from J, leaving 12 bases between them. In DNA, the CDR3 is TGTGCCAGCACCCAGGGGAGTTCAGATACGCAGTATTTT. This codes for CASTQGSSDTQYF.

The J gene is TRBJ2-7, the V gene TRBV27; 8 bases agree with TRBD1. J gave up 5 bases and V 10 bases, and 10 bases lay outside the gene matches. Germline CDR1 MNHEY, CDR2 SMNVEV (reference sequence). The CDR3 extends over 13 amino acids. CDR3 protein: CATRTGLLDEQYF. CDR3 in DNA: TGTGCCACCCGGACAGGGCTTCTAGACGAGCAGTACTTC.

This clone was recorded only once. The chain uses TRBV5-6 and TRBJ2-7, with D possibly being TRBD2 (5 bases). Germline values: CDR1 SGHDT, CDR2 YYEEEE. The V and J ends lost 3 bases and 5 bases respectively, with 9 bases between them. The CDR3 totals 12 residues. The CDR3 DNA reads TGTGCCAGCAGCTGGCCCGGGAACGAGCAGTACTTC. Translation: CASSWPGNEQYF.

This chain joins TRBV13 and TRBJ1-1, with D possibly matching TRBD1 (6 bases). The V and J ends lost 5 bases and 6 bases respectively, with 13 bases between them. This CDR3 is built from 13 residues. The germline V gene encodes CDR1 PRHDT and CDR2 FYEKMQ (reference sequence). The CDR3 is CASSRGQLPEAFF. The DNA for the CDR3 is TGTGCCAGCAGCCGTGGACAGCTTCCTGAAGCTTTCTTT.

The V and J genes are TRBV11-1 and TRBJ2-2; D unclear. The CDR3 contains 13 residues. Trimming cost V 5 bases and J 3 bases, with 7 bases left between them. The germline V gene encodes CDR1 SGHAT and CDR2 FQDESV (reference sequence). CDR3 amino acids: CASSPPDTGELFF. The CDR3 DNA reads TGTGCCAGCAGCCCCCCGGACACCGGGGAGCTGTTTTTT.

The V call is TRBV7-9, the J call TRBJ2-7; 8 bases align to TRBD1. CDR1 is SEHNR and CDR2 is FQNEAQ in the germline V gene (reference sequence). The CDR3 contains 16 residues. V lost 1 base to trimming and J lost 2 bases; unmatched junction nucleotides: 7. CDR3 residues: CASSLEETGATYEQYF. The DNA for the CDR3 is TGTGCCAGCAGCTTAGAGGAGACAGGGGCAACCTACGAGCAGTACTTC.

The V gene is TRBV28, the J gene TRBJ1-1, with TRBD1 matching 8 bases. CDR3 length equals 17 residues. Germline CDR1 MDHEN, CDR2 SYDVKM. After removal of 7 bases from V and 0 bases from J, the junction contained 13 bases not matched to a gene. The CDR3 region has the DNA TGTGCCAGCAAAACGGACAGGGACCTTTTAATGAACACTGAAGCTTTCTTT. It codes for CASKTDRDLLMNTEAFF.

The V gene is TRBV5-4, the J gene TRBJ1-1, with D unresolved. The germline V gene has CDR1 SGHNT and CDR2 YYREEE (reference sequence). V lost 4 bases and J 7 bases, leaving 8 bases between the germline ends. The CDR3 extends over 11 amino acids. DNA of the CDR3: TGTGCCAGCAGCCTCTTGGGTGAAGCTTTCTTT. This sequence encodes CASSLLGEAFF.